The 10 T cell receptor beta chains below were found in one sample sequenced in a study of identical twins. TCRdb reanalysed the 5' RACE reads using MiXCR and keeps one entry per CDR3 protein. Of a few hundred thousand distinct CDR3 sequences listed, approximately 12% are singletons. The same sample was also used in a study of yellow fever vaccine responses in identical twins.

Source material: memory (CD45RO+) T cells sorted from blood. The receptors derive from a woman aged 18-30 years in good health.

This clonotype was observed many times. The chain employs TRBV20-1 and TRBJ2-5, with unresolved D. CDR3 size: 11 residues. The ends were cut back, 5 bases at V and 5 bases at J, with 9 bases in the middle. Looked up from germline, CDR1 is DFQATT and CDR2 is SNEGSKA (reference sequence). CDR3 region: CSADSRETQYF. The CDR3 region has the DNA TGCAGTGCTGACTCCAGGGAGACCCAGTACTTC.

This clonotype turned up a few times. The chain links TRBV14 to TRBJ2-1; 10 bases match TRBD2. Per the germline V gene, CDR1 is SGHDN and CDR2 is FVKESK. V shed 4 bases and J 6 bases; nucleotides not matched to a gene: 6. The CDR3 sequence is 15 residues long. Written as DNA, the CDR3 is TGTGCCAGCAGCCCGCTAGCGGGGGCCCTCAATGAGCAGTTCTTC. Translating it yields CASSPLAGALNEQFF.

The J gene is TRBJ1-6, the V gene TRBV4-1; perhaps TRBD1 as D (5 bases). V was shortened by 1 base and J by 4 bases, with 8 bases between the two germline ends. The CDR3 has 15 residues. Per the germline V gene, CDR1 is MGHRA and CDR2 is YSYEKL. Written as DNA, the CDR3 is TGCGCCAGCAGCCAAGTGACAGTTTATAATTCACCCCTCCACTTT. The encoded protein is CASSQVTVYNSPLHF.

This clonotype was recorded many times. The CDR3 coding sequence is TGCAGCGTTGAAGCGGGGAACACCGGGGAGCTGTTTTTT. Its protein is CSVEAGNTGELFF. The chain combines TRBV29-1 with TRBJ2-2; D remains unclear. Germline CDR1 reads SQVTM; CDR2 reads ANQGSEA. The CDR3 sequence is 13 residues long. Trimming left V 1 base short and J 1 base short, with 4 bases between.

The sample holds a few counts of this clonotype. The gene calls are TRBV6-1 and TRBJ2-3; 9 nucleotides line up with TRBD2. V dropped 7 bases and J dropped 1; count of bases not matched to a gene: 12. The CDR3 is 17 residues long. Germline-derived CDR1 and CDR2 are MNHNS and SASEGT. The CDR3 sequence is CASTSQVGGRGTDTQYF. The CDR3 nucleotides read TGTGCCAGCACCTCACAGGTTGGCGGGAGGGGCACAGATACGCAGTATTTT.

The chain has TRBV5-1 and TRBJ1-5, with 8 bases that match TRBD1. Germline CDR1 SGHRS, CDR2 YFSETQ. The CDR3 length is 15 residues. J lost 6 bases, V lost 5 bases, and 10 bases had no gene match. The CDR3 bases are TGCGCCAGCAGTCAGACAGGGGAGGTTAGTCAGCCCCAGCATTTT. Protein: CASSQTGEVSQPQHF.

CDR3 protein: CASSQAQTYEQYF. For the CDR3, the DNA is TGTGCCAGCAGCCAAGCCCAGACCTACGAGCAGTACTTC. The rearrangement uses TRBV4-2 and TRBJ2-7; D unclear. Germline V lookup: CDR1 LGHNA, CDR2 YNFKEQ. The CDR3 consists of 13 residues. V lost 1 base and J lost 2, with 6 bases in between.

This clonotype turned up a few times. The chain uses TRBV5-6 and TRBJ1-1; weak D call: TRBD1 (5 bases). Trimming pared 0 bases from V and 4 bases from J, leaving 10 bases between. Per the germline V gene, CDR1 is SGHDT and CDR2 is YYEEEE. This CDR3 has 14 residues. The CDR3 bases are TGTGCCAGCAGCTTGGCGGGTGGGACCACTGAAGCTTTCTTT. Its translation: CASSLAGGTTEAFF.

This clonotype was counted ten times or more. The chain recombines TRBV12-3 or TRBV12-4 with TRBJ1-6; 8 nucleotides match TRBD1. V shed 5 bases and J 9 bases; nucleotides not matched to a gene: 3. The CDR3 is 13 residues long. The CDR3, as DNA: TGTGCCAGCAGTACGGACAGGGCTTCACCCCTCCACTTT. Encoded protein: CASSTDRASPLHF.

This chain joins TRBV9 and TRBJ2-1, with D maybe TRBD2 (6 bases). The V end lost 3 bases, the J end lost 4 bases, and 17 bases lay between the germline ends. Germline CDR1 is SGDLS and CDR2 is YYNGEE. This CDR3 comprises 16 residues. The CDR3 here is CASSARPAGGYNEQFF. In nucleotides, the CDR3 is TGTGCCAGCAGCGCCAGACCCGCTGGGGGGTACAATGAGCAGTTCTTC.